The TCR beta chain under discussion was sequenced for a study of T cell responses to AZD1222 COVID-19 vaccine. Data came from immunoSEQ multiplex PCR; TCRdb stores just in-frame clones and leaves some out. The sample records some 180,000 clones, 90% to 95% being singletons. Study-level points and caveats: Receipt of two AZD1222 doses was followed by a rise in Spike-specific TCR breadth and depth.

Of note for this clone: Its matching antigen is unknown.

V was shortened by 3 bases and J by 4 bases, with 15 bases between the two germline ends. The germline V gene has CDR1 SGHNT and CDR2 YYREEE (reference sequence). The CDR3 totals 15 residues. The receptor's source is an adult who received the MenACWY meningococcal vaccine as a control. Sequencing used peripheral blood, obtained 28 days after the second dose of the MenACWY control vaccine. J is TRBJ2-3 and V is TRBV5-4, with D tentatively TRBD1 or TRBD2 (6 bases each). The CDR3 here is CASSSGGGPADTQYF. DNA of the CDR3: TGTGCCAGCAGCTCTGGTGGGGGGCCAGCAGATACGCAGTATTTT.